Sequencing of this T cell receptor (beta chain) was carried out in a study of blood T cell repertoires in COVID-19. Study context: PBMCs, B-cell-depleted T cells, or T cells were the source of the cDNA or gDNA that made up the material.

Method: immunoSEQ multiplex PCR; TCRdb's copy keeps in-frame clones and lacks some. The sample yields approximately 120,000 clones, 70% to 90% seen once. The CDR3 consists of 15 residues. CDR1 is SGHAT, CDR2 FQNNGV, per germline. Trimming shortened V by 1 base and J by 4 bases, and 13 bases separated the two germline ends. The TCR originated in a human donor in a cohort sampled during active COVID-19. V gene TRBV11-2 combines with J gene TRBJ1-1; no definite D call. Sequencing was performed on peripheral blood. The CDR3 loop is CASSLVLRMGTEAFF. For the CDR3, the DNA is TGTGCCAGCAGCTTAGTTTTGAGGATGGGCACTGAAGCTTTCTTT.